A single sample gave rise to the 15 T cell receptor beta chains below, sequenced in a study of blood T cells in healthy people across ages. PCR was performed a second time for 7 to 11 cycles using a sample-barcoded 5' primer and a J-beta primer mix. TCRdb re-called the 5' RACE reads through MiXCR, storing one row per CDR3 protein. The sample holds 700,000 to 900,000 distinct CDR3 sequences, about 55% seen once. The sequenced material came from blood. These receptors were taken from a man older than 75 in good health.

The gene calls are TRBV2 and TRBJ1-5; TRBD1 is a possible D gene (6 bases). CDR3 length: 16 residues. The V and J ends lost 4 bases and 0 bases respectively, with 13 bases between them. Germline lookup yields CDR1 SNHLY and CDR2 FYNNEI. In DNA, the CDR3 is TGTGCCAGCAGTGGGACAGTATTAAATAGCAATCAGCCCCAGCATTTT. Its protein product is CASSGTVLNSNQPQHF.

The chain carries TRBV27 and TRBJ2-3; TRBD2 matches at 9 bases. The trim removed 3 bases at V and 14 bases at J, leaving 21 bases unmatched. The CDR3 extends over 17 amino acids. Looked up from germline, CDR1 is MNHEY and CDR2 is SMNVEV (reference sequence). Written as DNA, the CDR3 is TGTGCCAGCAGTTTTAGGGCTAGCGGGACCCAGCACAGATACGCGTATTTT. The encoded protein is CASSFRASGTQHRYAYF.

The chain couples TRBV2 to TRBJ1-1, with no clear D. The CDR3 contains 14 residues. Per the germline V gene, CDR1 is SNHLY and CDR2 is FYNNEI. V lost 5 bases to trimming and J lost 0 bases, with 10 bases between them. The CDR3: CASSSRDMNTEAFF. As DNA, the CDR3 is TGTGCCAGCAGTAGCCGGGATATGAACACTGAAGCTTTCTTT.

The gene calls are TRBV24-1 and TRBJ2-5; D is possibly TRBD2 (5 bases). V was trimmed by 3 bases and J by 2 bases, leaving 15 bases between them. CDR3 size: 16 residues. Germline lookup yields CDR1 KGHDR and CDR2 SFDVKD. The CDR3 DNA follows: TGTGCCACCAGTGATCCCCCGCTAGGAGGACAAGAGACCCAGTACTTC. Its translation: CATSDPPLGGQETQYF.

The chain employs TRBV5-8 and TRBJ1-5; TRBD1 agrees at 7 bases. The trim removed 4 bases at V and 2 bases at J, leaving 18 bases unmatched. Germline V gene sequence: CDR1 SGHTS, CDR2 YDEGEE. CDR3 length: 19 amino acids. This CDR3 is CASSGLAGDEQGGNQPQHF. The CDR3 coding sequence is TGTGCCAGCAGCGGTCTTGCGGGAGACGAGCAGGGGGGCAATCAGCCCCAGCATTTT.

The CDR3 sequence is CASRDLPGANVLTF. The DNA for the CDR3 is TGCGCCAGCAGGGACCTCCCTGGGGCCAACGTCCTGACTTTC. The chain employs TRBV5-1 and TRBJ2-6; the D is unclear. V lost 5 bases and J lost 2, with 8 bases in between. The CDR3 runs to 14 residues. Germline lookup yields CDR1 SGHRS and CDR2 YFSETQ.

The chain joins TRBV12-3 or TRBV12-4 to TRBJ2-5; D might be TRBD2 (6 bases). The CDR3 contains 12 residues. V was shortened by 3 bases and J by 11 bases, with 13 bases between the two germline ends. The CDR3 is CASSFIPGEQYF. The CDR3 region has the DNA TGTGCCAGCAGTTTTATTCCGGGGGAGCAGTACTTC.

The genes are TRBV14 and TRBJ1-4; D not resolved. CDR1 is SGHDN and CDR2 is FVKESK in the germline V gene. The V end lost 4 bases, the J end lost 10 bases, and 13 bases lay between the germline ends. The CDR3 totals 13 residues. CDR3 loop: CASSLWGDGKLFF. The CDR3, as DNA: TGTGCCAGCAGCCTTTGGGGAGACGGAAAACTGTTTTTT. The full variable domain, with the rest looked up from reference TRBV14 and TRBJ1-4, is EAGVTQFPSHSVIEKGQTVTLRCDPISGHDNLYWYRRVMGKEIKFLLHFVKESKQDESGMPNNRFLAERTGGTYSTLKVQPAELEDSGVYFCASSLWGDGKLFFGSGTQLSVL.

The chain uses TRBV28 and TRBJ1-5; D call uncertain. CDR3 size: 15 residues. The V and J ends lost 5 bases and 6 bases respectively, with 17 bases between them. The germline V gene has CDR1 MDHEN and CDR2 SYDVKM. This CDR3 is CASSPQRSRGQPQHF. The CDR3 nucleotides are TGTGCCAGCAGTCCCCAGAGAAGCCGCGGTCAGCCCCAGCATTTT.

The chain couples TRBV12-3 or TRBV12-4 to TRBJ2-2; 11 bases are a match to TRBD2. The CDR3 covers 13 residues. V was pared by 5 bases and J by 8 bases, with 1 base of the junction left unmatched. For the CDR3, the DNA is TGTGCCAGCAGTACTAGCGGGAGTGGGGAGCTGTTTTTT. Translating gives CASSTSGSGELFF.

The rearrangement joins TRBV21-1 to TRBJ2-3. TRBV21-1 is a listed pseudogene. This CDR3 spans 14 amino acids. CDR3 bases: TGTGCCAGCAGCAAAGTTCTCAAAGCACAGTACGCGTATTTT. Amino acid sequence: CASSKVLKAQYAYF.

This chain uses TRBV2 with TRBJ2-7; 9 positions agree with TRBD1. Germline V gene lookup returns CDR1 SNHLY and CDR2 FYNNEI. This CDR3 comprises 14 residues. V gave up 4 bases and J gave up 7 bases; unmatched junction bases: 8. DNA for the CDR3: TGTGCCAGCAGTGGGGGACAGGGTTTTAGAGAGCAGTACTTC. Translation: CASSGGQGFREQYF. Filled out from reference TRBV2 and TRBJ2-7, the complete variable domain reads EPEVTQTPSHQVTQMGQEVILRCVPISNHLYFYWYRQILGQKVEFLVSFYNNEISEKSEIFDDQFSVERPDGSNFTLKIRSTKLEDSAMYFCASSGGQGFREQYFGPGTRLTVT.

This sequence joins TRBV9 and TRBJ2-2; 8 bases fit TRBD2. Germline assignment: CDR1 SGDLS and CDR2 YYNGEE. The CDR3 totals 16 residues. V lost 0 bases to trimming and J lost 1 base; unmatched junction nucleotides: 2. Here the CDR3 reads CASSVASGLNTGELFF. The CDR3 DNA sequence: TGTGCCAGCAGCGTAGCTAGCGGGTTGAACACCGGGGAGCTGTTTTTT.

The J gene is TRBJ2-1, the V gene TRBV12-3 or TRBV12-4, with TRBD2 identical over 7 bases. The CDR3 is 14 amino acids. Trimming removed 7 bases from V and 6 bases from J; junction bases left unmatched: 9. The CDR3 sequence is CASTGGGVGNEQFF. In DNA, the CDR3 is TGTGCCAGCACCGGCGGGGGAGTTGGCAATGAGCAGTTCTTC.

This clonotype has only a few counts. This chain links TRBV5-1 with TRBJ2-1; 7 positions agree with TRBD1. Germline V lookup: CDR1 SGHRS, CDR2 YFSETQ. Trimming removed 4 bases from V and 3 bases from J; junction bases left unmatched: 7. The CDR3 runs 15 residues. The chain's CDR3 is CASSPGQVDYNEQFF. The CDR3 DNA reads TGCGCCAGCAGCCCAGGACAGGTGGACTACAATGAGCAGTTCTTC.